This section outlines one T cell receptor beta chain sequence together with its context. Only in-frame clones appear in the TCRdb table, and some are missing; sequencing was by immunoSEQ multiplex PCR. The sample yields over 400,000 clones, 86% seen once. The data stem from a study of blood T cell repertoires in COVID-19. The clonotype originates from a woman aged 25 to 39 with active or convalescent COVID-19. Sequenced: peripheral blood.

This CDR3 reads CASSVTTGVNIQYF. CDR3 nucleotide sequence: TGTGCCAGCAGCGTAACTACAGGGGTAAACATTCAGTACTTC. The chain employs TRBV9 and TRBJ2-4; 7 nucleotides align to TRBD1. V shed 1 base, J shed 6 bases, and the junction held 4 bases outside the gene matches. Germline V CDR1 and CDR2: SGDLS, YYNGEE. This CDR3 spans 14 amino acids.